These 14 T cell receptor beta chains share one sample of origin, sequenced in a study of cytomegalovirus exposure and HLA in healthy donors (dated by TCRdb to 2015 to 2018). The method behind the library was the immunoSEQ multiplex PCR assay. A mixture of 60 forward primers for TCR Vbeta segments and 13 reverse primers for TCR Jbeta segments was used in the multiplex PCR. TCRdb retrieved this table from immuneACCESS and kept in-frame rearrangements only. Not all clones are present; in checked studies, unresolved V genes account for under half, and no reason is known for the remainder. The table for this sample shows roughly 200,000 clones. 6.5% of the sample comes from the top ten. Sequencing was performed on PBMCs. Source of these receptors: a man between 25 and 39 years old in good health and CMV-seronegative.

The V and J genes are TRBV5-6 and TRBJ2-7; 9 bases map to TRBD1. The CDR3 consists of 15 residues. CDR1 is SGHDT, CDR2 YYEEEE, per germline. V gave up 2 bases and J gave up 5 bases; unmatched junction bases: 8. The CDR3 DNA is TGTGCCAGCAGCTTCCCCGGGACAGGGCACCACGAGCAGTACTTC. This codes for CASSFPGTGHHEQYF. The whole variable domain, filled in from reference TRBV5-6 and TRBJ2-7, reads DAGVTQSPTHLIKTRGQQVTLRCSPKSGHDTVSWYQQALGQGPQFIFQYYEEEERQRGNFPDRFSGHQFPNYSSELNVNALLLGDSALYLCASSFPGTGHHEQYFGPGTRLTVT.

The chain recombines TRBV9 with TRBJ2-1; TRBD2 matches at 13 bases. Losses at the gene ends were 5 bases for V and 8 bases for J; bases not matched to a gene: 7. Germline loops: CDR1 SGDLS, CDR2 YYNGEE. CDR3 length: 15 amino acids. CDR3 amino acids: CASSQLAGGSDEQFF. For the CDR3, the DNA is TGTGCCAGCAGTCAACTAGCGGGAGGGTCCGATGAGCAGTTCTTC.

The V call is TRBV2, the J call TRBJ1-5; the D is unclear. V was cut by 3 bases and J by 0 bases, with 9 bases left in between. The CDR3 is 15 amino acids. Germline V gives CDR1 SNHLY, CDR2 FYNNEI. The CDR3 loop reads CASSDNSHSNQPQHF. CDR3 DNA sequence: TGTGCCAGCAGTGACAACAGTCATAGCAATCAGCCCCAGCATTTT.

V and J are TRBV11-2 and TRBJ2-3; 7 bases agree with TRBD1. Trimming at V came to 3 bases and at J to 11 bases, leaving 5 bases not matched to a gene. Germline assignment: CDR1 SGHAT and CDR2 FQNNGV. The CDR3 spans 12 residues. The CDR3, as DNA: TGTGCCAGCAGCTTTTCGGGACAGATGCAGTATTTT. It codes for CASSFSGQMQYF.

Here the CDR3 reads CASSQGGDSYYEQYF. CDR3 DNA sequence: TGCGCCAGCAGCCAAGGCGGGGACAGCTACTACGAGCAGTACTTC. The V gene is TRBV4-1, the J gene TRBJ2-7; possibly TRBD1 for D (7 bases). Germline V gene lookup returns CDR1 MGHRA and CDR2 YSYEKL. V was pared by 1 base and J by 3 bases, with 13 bases between. The CDR3 covers 15 residues.

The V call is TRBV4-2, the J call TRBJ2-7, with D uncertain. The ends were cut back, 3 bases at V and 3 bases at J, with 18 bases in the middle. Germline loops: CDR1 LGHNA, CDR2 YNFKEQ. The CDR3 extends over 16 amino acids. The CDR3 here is CASSQGTYGSGYEQYF. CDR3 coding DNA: TGTGCCAGCAGCCAGGGTACCTATGGGTCAGGCTACGAGCAGTACTTC.

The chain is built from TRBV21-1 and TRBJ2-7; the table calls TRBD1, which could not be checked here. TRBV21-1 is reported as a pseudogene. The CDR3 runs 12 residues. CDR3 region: CASPLSVYEQYF. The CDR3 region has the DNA TGTGCCTCGCCCTTGTCAGTCTACGAGCAGTACTTC.

In DNA form, the CDR3 reads TGTGCCAGCAGTGTTGGACAGGGAAATGAGCAGTACTTC. Amino acid sequence: CASSVGQGNEQYF. The chain has TRBV6-5 and TRBJ2-7, with TRBD1 identical over 8 bases. The V gene's germline CDR1 is MNHEY and CDR2 SVGAGI. The CDR3 is 13 residues long. The J segment lost 7 bases and the V segment lost 5 bases, leaving 7 bases of the junction unmatched.

In nucleotides, the CDR3 is TGTGCCAGCTCACCCGCTACAGGGGGCCGACACACTGAAGCTTTCTTT. Translation gives CASSPATGGRHTEAFF. The chain recombines TRBV18 with TRBJ1-1; 9 positions match TRBD1. The CDR3 sequence is 16 residues long. The V segment lost 3 bases and the J segment 3 bases; nucleotides outside the gene matches: 8. Germline V CDR1 and CDR2: KGHSH, LQKENI.

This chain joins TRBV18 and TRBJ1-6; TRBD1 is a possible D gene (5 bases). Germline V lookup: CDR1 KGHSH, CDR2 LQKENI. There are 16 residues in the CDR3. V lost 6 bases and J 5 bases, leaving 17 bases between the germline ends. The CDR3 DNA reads TGTGCCAGCTCGTACTCCAATTCAGGGAATAATTCACCCCTCCACTTT. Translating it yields CASSYSNSGNNSPLHF.

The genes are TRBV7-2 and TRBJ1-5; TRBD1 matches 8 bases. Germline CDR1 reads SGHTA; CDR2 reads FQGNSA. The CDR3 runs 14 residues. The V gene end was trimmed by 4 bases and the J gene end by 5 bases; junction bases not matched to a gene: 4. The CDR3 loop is CASSSGTGHQPQHF. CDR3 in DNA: TGTGCCAGCAGCTCTGGGACAGGCCATCAGCCCCAGCATTTT.

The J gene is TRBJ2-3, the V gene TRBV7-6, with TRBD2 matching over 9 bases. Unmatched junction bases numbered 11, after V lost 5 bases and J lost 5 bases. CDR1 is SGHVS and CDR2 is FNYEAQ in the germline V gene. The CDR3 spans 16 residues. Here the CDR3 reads CASSTLSGRGIDTQYF. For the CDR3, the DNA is TGTGCCAGCAGCACCCTTAGCGGGAGAGGAATAGATACGCAGTATTTT.

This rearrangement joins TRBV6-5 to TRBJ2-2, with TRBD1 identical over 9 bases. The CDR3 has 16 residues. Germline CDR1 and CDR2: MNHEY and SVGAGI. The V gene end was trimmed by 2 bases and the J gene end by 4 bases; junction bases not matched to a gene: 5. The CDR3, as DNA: TGTGCCAGCAGTTACGGCGGGACAGGGTTCACCGGGGAGCTGTTTTTT. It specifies CASSYGGTGFTGELFF.

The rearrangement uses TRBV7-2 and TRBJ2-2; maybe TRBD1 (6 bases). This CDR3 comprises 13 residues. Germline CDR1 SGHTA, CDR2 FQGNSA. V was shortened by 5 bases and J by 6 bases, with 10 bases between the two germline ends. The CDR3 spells CASSPDSPGELFF. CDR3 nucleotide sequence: TGTGCCAGCAGCCCGGACAGTCCCGGGGAGCTGTTTTTT.